This T cell receptor beta chain was retrieved from a study of patients and donors after allogeneic stem cell transplantation. Using its own MiXCR run on the RT-PCR reads, TCRdb lists one record per CDR3 protein. The sample yields around 150,000 distinct CDR3 sequences, approximately 40% seen once. There are 15 residues in the CDR3. V was clipped by 6 bases and J by 1 base, with 13 bases between them. CDR1 and CDR2 from the germline V gene are MNHEY and SMNVEV (reference sequence). The sequenced material came from blood, either unsorted or a sorted T cell fraction (not recorded which). V usage is TRBV27 and J usage is TRBJ1-3; D unclear. This sequence was found in a human donor who was either an allogeneic HSCT recipient or a stem cell or donor lymphocyte infusion donor (not recorded which). It is not recorded whose cells these are; they may come from a transplant donor. The CDR3 sequence: CASSQEGPSGNTIYF. Here the CDR3 DNA reads TGTGCCAGCAGCCAAGAGGGTCCGTCTGGAAACACCATATATTTT.